The sequence of this T cell receptor beta chain was determined in a study of identifying expanded T cells in peripheral blood (dated by TCRdb to the late 2010s). Concerning the study at large: Technical replicates were generated by sequencing separate aliquots of the same genomic DNA pool, with four replicates compared pairwise.

Findings and caveats that apply to the study as a whole: Between technical replicates the binomial model flagged around 1.2 differentially abundant clones, whereas over about two weeks the binomial model flagged about 15 and over about 4 weeks approximately 18. It was expected by the authors that biological variance in healthy repertoires might increase further over much longer intervals, such as months to years. For all healthy donors, the variance in clone template counts between roughly 2-week samples rose significantly as total template count increased. Across all healthy-donor time intervals, the beta-binomial model significantly cut both the number of clones called differentially abundant and the false-positive rate.

During the collection period, no infections or other immune events were recorded for the healthy donors. Healthy-donor blood repertoires served as a training cohort to calibrate time-dependent variance in a beta-binomial model of T-cell clone differential abundance. The training cohort was composed of approximately 10 healthy donors, 3 female and 7 male. On average the donors were 43 years old, and their ages spanned roughly 29 to 64 years. Whole blood, obtained from a commercial supplier, was collected from each healthy donor at three time points spaced two weeks apart. Genomic DNA was extracted from unsorted whole blood for immunosequencing. TCRbeta CDR3 regions were profiled with the immunoSEQ Assay using bias-controlled multiplex PCR amplification of genomic DNA. On the authors' methods: The absolute abundance of each unique TCRbeta CDR3 region was quantified after sequences were collapsed and filtered. Two models were used to test differential abundance: a binomial model (Fisher-equivalent) and a beta-binomial model that adds time-dependent variance fitted from healthy donors. Any clone with fewer than 5 combined templates was excluded, and a clone was called differentially abundant if its Benjamini-Hochberg FDR was below 0.01. Beta-binomial variance was modeled as a function of total template count across the two samples using the form v = (b*log(k)+a)^2. This is the immuneACCESS table as TCRdb keeps it, with only in-frame sequences that have V and J called. A part of the clones is gone; compared with another copy, unresolved V genes explain less than half, and the rest is unexplained. That table furnishes V, J and clone size, whereas the DNA furnished D and trimming. This sample has 130,000 or so clones in its table, and approximately 84% of those were observed once. The top ten clones comprise 2.5% to 3.5% of the sample.

This clone was counted once. Its specific antigen is unknown. No quality values exist for individual bases; no much larger clone is one base distant. In the same sample, other DNA sequences code for this CDR3. The junction shows trimming of 6 bases on V and 2 bases on J, plus 7 bases between the germline ends. CDR1 and CDR2 (KGHSH, LQKENI) derive from the germline V gene. From cysteine to phenylalanine, the CDR3 is 12 amino acids long. Only the CDR3 DNA stays, 36 bases, in frame from base 1. The sequence was collected from a person between 18 and 70 years old in good health. Material: blood. Here the chain combines TRBV18 and TRBJ2-5, with TRBD1 tentatively as D gene (5 bases match). The CDR3 sequence is CASSRQQETQYF. The bases are TGTGCCAGCTCGCGACAGCAAGAGACCCAGTACTTC.